This T cell receptor (beta chain) emerged from a study of cytomegalovirus exposure and HLA in healthy donors. CDR3 length equals 17 residues. This PCR relied on a set of 60 Vbeta primers and 13 Jbeta primers. The assay was immunoSEQ multiplex PCR, and TCRdb's table has in-frame clones only and misses some. The table shows approximately 110,000 clones, with approximately 80% occurring only once. This TCR derives from a woman aged 25-40 years in good health and CMV-seropositive. This chain connects TRBV21-1 to TRBJ2-5; the tabulated D call, TRBD1, remains unverified against the DNA. TRBV21-1 is reported as a pseudogene. Sample: PBMCs. The CDR3 loop reads CASSKESGQGAEETQYF. For the CDR3, the DNA is TGTGCCAGCAGCAAAGAGAGCGGACAGGGGGCTGAAGAGACCCAGTACTTC.